This TCR beta chain was retrieved from a study of response to subunit inactivated influenza vaccine. TCRdb reanalysed the RT-PCR reads using MiXCR and keeps one entry per CDR3 protein. This repertoire shows 800,000 or so distinct CDR3 sequences, over 20% found once; its top ten account for 9.5% to 13%. With 5 bases clipped from V and 4 bases from J, the junction kept 6 bases outside the gene matches. The CDR3 sequence is 15 residues long. This TCR was sampled from a man aged 50-60 years who received an inactivated influenza vaccine. This material consisted of PBMCs from blood, taken around 5 days after vaccination. V usage is TRBV12-3 or TRBV12-4 and J usage is TRBJ2-1; 9 bases match TRBD1. CDR3 nucleotides: TGTGCCAGCAGTCCAGACGGGACAGGGTACAATGAGCAGTTCTTC. Its protein is CASSPDGTGYNEQFF.